Below are 17 T cell receptor beta chains sequenced from a single sample in a study of Graves' ophthalmopathy and Graves' hyperthyroidism. TCR beta CDR3 regions were amplified from RNA transcripts. RT-PCR with HTBI primers came first, then second-round multiplex PCR. One entry per CDR3 protein results from TCRdb running MiXCR on the multiplex PCR reads. The table includes about 700,000 distinct CDR3 sequences, roughly 40% detected once. Source material: peripheral blood. The receptors derive from an adult man with Graves' ophthalmopathy.

The chain employs TRBV10-3 and TRBJ1-2; 7 nucleotides match TRBD1. Germline-derived CDR1 and CDR2 are ENHRY and SYGVKD. With V trimmed by 10 bases and J by 4 bases, 18 bases remained unmatched. This CDR3 comprises 16 residues. The CDR3 reads CASTRDSQYNLYGYTF. The CDR3 bases are TGTGCCAGCACCCGGGACAGCCAGTATAACCTCTATGGCTACACCTTC.

The genes are TRBV5-4 and TRBJ1-5, with a possible D match to TRBD1 (5 bases). Germline loops: CDR1 SGHNT, CDR2 YYREEE (reference sequence). CDR3 length: 14 amino acids. The V end lost 4 bases, the J end lost 9 bases, and 17 bases lay between the germline ends. CDR3 protein: CASSPGPLLSPQHF. The CDR3 region has the DNA TGTGCCAGCAGCCCGGGACCCCTTCTATCGCCCCAGCATTTT.

The V gene is TRBV7-9, the J gene TRBJ2-3; 9 bases are a match to TRBD2. The length of the CDR3 is 16 residues. V shed 0 bases, J shed 2 bases, and the junction held 3 bases outside the gene matches. Germline V gene sequence: CDR1 SEHNR, CDR2 FQNEAQ (reference sequence). The CDR3, as DNA: TGTGCCAGCAGCTTAGCCGGGACTAGCCCCACAGATACGCAGTATTTT. Protein sequence: CASSLAGTSPTDTQYF.

The chain has TRBV7-2 and TRBJ1-5, with D uncertain. CDR1 and CDR2 (germline): SGHTA, FQGNSA. CDR3 length equals 15 residues. Trimming took 2 bases from V and 0 from J, leaving 8 bases between them. The CDR3 DNA reads TGTGCCAGCAGCTTAAATGGTAATAGCAATCAGCCCCAGCATTTT. Its protein product is CASSLNGNSNQPQHF. Together with reference TRBV7-2 and TRBJ1-5, the CDR3 gives the full variable domain: GAGVSQSPSNKVTEKGKDVELRCDPISGHTALYWYRQSLGQGLEFLIYFQGNSAPDKSGLPSDRFSAERTGGSVSTLTIQRTQQEDSAVYLCASSLNGNSNQPQHFGDGTRLSIL.

In its sample, this clonotype was seen many times. The chain couples TRBV20-1 to TRBJ2-5; 10 nucleotides line up with TRBD1. The CDR3 length is 15 residues. V lost 1 base and J lost 5; bases outside the gene matches: 7. Germline CDR1 is DFQATT and CDR2 is SNEGSKA (reference sequence). CDR3: CSARGDRGREETQYF. CDR3 bases: TGCAGTGCTAGAGGCGACAGGGGGCGCGAGGAGACCCAGTACTTC.

This clonotype was seen just once. The genes are TRBV9 and TRBJ2-1, with D perhaps TRBD2 (5 bases). The CDR3 is 17 residues long. The V end lost 2 bases, the J end lost 1 base, and 16 bases lay between the germline ends. Germline V gene sequence: CDR1 SGDLS, CDR2 YYNGEE. The CDR3 nucleotides are TGTGCCAGCAGCGTCAACCCTCTAGCTGAGTCCTACAATGAGCAGTTCTTC. Protein: CASSVNPLAESYNEQFF.

This clonotype was seen just once. The chain employs TRBV20-1 and TRBJ2-6, with D perhaps TRBD1 (5 bases). The CDR3 extends over 16 amino acids. Trimming left V 4 bases short and J 1 base short, with 14 bases between. The V gene's germline CDR1 is DFQATT and CDR2 SNEGSKA (reference sequence). The CDR3 coding sequence is TGCAGTGCTAATAGTCAGGGTGGGTCTGGGGCCAACGTCCTGACTTTC. It specifies CSANSQGGSGANVLTF.

This chain connects TRBV29-1 to TRBJ2-1; D is possibly TRBD2 (6 bases). V lost 8 bases and J lost 2, with 22 bases in between. CDR1 is SQVTM, CDR2 ANQGSEA, per germline. The CDR3 has 16 amino acids. In nucleotides, the CDR3 is TGCAGCCCCCGGGTAGTCGGGAGTGATCCCTACAATGAGCAGTTCTTC. It is translated as CSPRVVGSDPYNEQFF.

This clonotype occurred many times. The chain employs TRBV15 and TRBJ2-5; 8 nucleotides agree with TRBD2. CDR3 length: 14 residues. After removal of 6 bases from V and 4 bases from J, the junction contained 7 bases not matched to a gene. Per germline, CDR1 LNHNV and CDR2 YYDKDF (reference sequence). This chain's CDR3 is CATSASGGAETQYF. CDR3 bases: TGTGCCACCAGTGCCAGCGGGGGCGCAGAGACCCAGTACTTC.

This clonotype was detected only a few times. The gene calls are TRBV10-3 and TRBJ2-7; no definite D call. CDR1 and CDR2 from the germline V gene are ENHRY and SYGVKD. With 5 bases removed from V and 3 bases from J, the gap between germline ends came to 14 bases. The CDR3 consists of 14 residues. The CDR3 is CAISRTPTHYEQYF. Written as DNA, the CDR3 is TGTGCCATCAGTCGCACACCGACACACTACGAGCAGTACTTC.

J is TRBJ2-7 and V is TRBV10-3, with D possibly TRBD2 on 5 matching bases. Germline loops: CDR1 ENHRY, CDR2 SYGVKD. Between the trimmed V and J ends, which lost 4 bases and 9 bases, there was a span of 10 bases. The CDR3 totals 11 residues. In DNA form, the CDR3 reads TGTGCCATCAGTGCATTGGGAGTGCAGTACTTC. Protein sequence: CAISALGVQYF.

In regard to this clonotype: At one of its ends the junction is not consistent with the germline gene, which may arise from a read error. The CDR3 DNA is TGCAACGTTGAAAGAGAGACCCGGTACTTC. Protein product: CNVERETRYF. J is TRBJ2-5 and V is TRBV29-1; D gene uncertain. Germline V gene sequence: CDR1 SQVTM, CDR2 ANQGSEA. The CDR3 has 10 amino acids.

This clonotype came up a few times. The chain employs TRBV19 and TRBJ1-5; tentative D call: TRBD1 (6 bases). The CDR3 totals 14 residues. The ends were cut back, 7 bases at V and 6 bases at J, with 16 bases in the middle. CDR1 LNHDA and CDR2 SQIVND come from the germline V gene (reference sequence). CDR3 coding DNA: TGTGCCAGTAACCCCGTTAGGGGGGGTCAGCCCCAGCATTTT. Its protein product is CASNPVRGGQPQHF.

The chain combines TRBV6-5 with TRBJ2-5; D not resolved. CDR1 and CDR2 (germline): MNHEY, SVGAGI. Trimming cost V 5 bases and J 8 bases, with 12 bases left between them. The length of the CDR3 is 12 residues. In DNA form, the CDR3 reads TGTGCCAGCAGTGGATCCACTACAACCCAGTACTTC. Its translation is CASSGSTTTQYF.

This clonotype was seen a few times. The chain uses TRBV19 and TRBJ1-2, with D uncertain. Trimming left V 5 bases short and J 5 bases short, with 15 bases between. Germline loops: CDR1 LNHDA, CDR2 SQIVND (reference sequence). The CDR3 covers 14 residues. In nucleotides, the CDR3 is TGTGCCAGTAGTTTCAGTAATCTTTTTTATGGCTACACCTTC. The encoded protein is CASSFSNLFYGYTF.

The chain couples TRBV12-3 or TRBV12-4 to TRBJ1-5, with D perhaps matching TRBD1 (6 bases). The V gene lost 5 bases and the J gene lost 1 base, with 15 bases spanning the gap. The CDR3 is 16 residues long. DNA for the CDR3: TGTGCCAGCAGTCCTCGTACCGGACAGAGCAATCAGCCCCAGCATTTT. Amino acids: CASSPRTGQSNQPQHF.

This CDR3 reads CASSIGTIQETQYF. The CDR3 DNA is TGTGCCAGCAGCATTGGGACTATCCAAGAGACCCAGTACTTC. The chain employs TRBV5-4 and TRBJ2-5; 7 bases align to TRBD2. This CDR3 is 14 amino acids long. V shed 4 bases and J 1 base; nucleotides not matched to a gene: 4. CDR1 is SGHNT and CDR2 is YYREEE in the germline V gene (reference sequence).